What follows is one TCR beta chain and its context. Its antigen is as yet unknown. CDR3 size: 13 residues. V lost 5 bases and J lost 4, with 8 bases in between. Germline V gives CDR1 SGHTA, CDR2 FQGTGA. This entry comes from a study of Ad26.COV2.S vaccination and SARS-CoV-2 variants. Treatment: approximately 18 received Ad26.COV2.S at low or high dose, single or two shots; about five received placebo; per-sample allocation not given. It was on day 63 after the first vaccine or placebo injection that samples were taken. An adult of 18-55 years in Boston served as donor. Profiling relied on immunoSEQ multiplex PCR, and the TCRdb table lists in-frame clones only, not all of them. The sample contains 400,000 to 450,000 clones, about 90% of which appear only once. Study-wide results and limits: Individuals receiving vaccine had higher spike-specific TCR breadth than placebo recipients did.

This sequence was found in a person between 18 and 65 years old who received the Ad26.COV2.S COVID-19 vaccine or a placebo. Sequenced here: peripheral blood, sampled in a trial of Ad26.COV2.S vaccine versus placebo. The chain links TRBV7-3 to TRBJ2-2; perhaps TRBD1 as D (5 bases). The CDR3 DNA follows: TGTGCCAGCAGCGTGACAGTCACCGGGGAGCTGTTTTTT. Translated: CASSVTVTGELFF.